The 18 T cell receptor beta chains listed next were all sequenced from one sample in a study of HIV-infected patients and healthy controls. Reverse transcription used around 500 ng RNA and constant-region primers for alpha and beta. Each of the alpha and beta chains got its own library through chain-specific third strand synthesis with indices. In TCRdb, the 5' RACE reads were re-called with MiXCR into one record per CDR3 protein. The table includes 8,000 to 8,500 distinct CDR3 sequences, approximately 6.7% detected once. Follow-up blood was drawn about 14 weeks, roughly three months, after antiretroviral therapy began. All unsorted peripheral T cells were captured because whole blood was used without fractionation. Sequenced here: blood, sampled during antiretroviral therapy. These receptors came from an adult with HIV infection.

This clonotype was observed at least ten times. This beta chain represents an off-target read in a library built for alpha chains; its size is of limited meaning. The rearrangement joins TRBV20-1 to TRBJ1-6, with D possibly being TRBD1 (5 bases). Germline loops: CDR1 DFQATT, CDR2 SNEGSKA (reference sequence). CDR3 length equals 15 residues. V shed 2 bases and J shed 1 base, with 9 bases lying between them. The CDR3 sequence: CSARLRASYNSPLHF. The CDR3 DNA sequence: TGCAGTGCTAGACTCAGGGCGTCCTATAATTCACCCCTCCACTTT.

This clonotype was recorded at least ten times. The library was prepared for alpha chains; this beta chain is a stray read, so its frequency means little. This sequence joins TRBV20-1 and TRBJ2-1, with a weak D call TRBD2 (6 bases). The V gene's germline CDR1 is DFQATT and CDR2 SNEGSKA (reference sequence). With 1 base removed from V and 8 bases from J, the gap between germline ends came to 21 bases. The CDR3 consists of 16 residues. CDR3 sequence: CSARGRGSGVADEQFF. Written as DNA, the CDR3 is TGCAGTGCTAGAGGGCGGGGTAGCGGTGTCGCCGATGAGCAGTTCTTC.

This clonotype was seen ten or more times. The library was designed around alpha chains, so this beta chain is a stray read whose abundance carries little weight. The chain combines TRBV7-2 with TRBJ2-1; 11 nucleotides align to TRBD1. The CDR3 runs 15 residues. Germline V gene lookup returns CDR1 SGHTA and CDR2 FQGNSA. Trimming cost V 5 bases and J 7 bases; bases outside gene matches: 7. The CDR3 reads CASSGQGAGVNEQFF. The CDR3 DNA follows: TGTGCCAGCAGCGGACAGGGGGCGGGCGTTAATGAGCAGTTCTTC.

This clonotype was counted only a few times. The size of this beta chain means little, since it is a stray read in a library made for alpha chains. The V and J genes are TRBV3-1 and TRBJ1-1, with TRBD1 matching over 7 bases. Germline assignment: CDR1 LGHDT and CDR2 YNNKEL (reference sequence). The CDR3 extends over 15 amino acids. Germline trimming cut 2 bases from V and 2 bases from J; bases unmatched to any gene: 5. The CDR3 loop is CASSQPGGPNTEAFF. Here the CDR3 DNA reads TGTGCCAGCAGCCAACCAGGGGGACCTAACACTGAAGCTTTCTTT.

This clonotype came up many times. This beta chain was picked up by a library intended for alpha chains and is off target, so its count carries little meaning. This sequence joins TRBV19 and TRBJ1-5; D possibly corresponds to TRBD1 (6 bases). The germline gives CDR1 LNHDA, CDR2 SQIVND (reference sequence). CDR3 length: 15 amino acids. V was shortened by 5 bases and J by 5 bases, with 16 bases between the two germline ends. CDR3 amino acids: CASSQGQPADQPQHF. In DNA form, the CDR3 reads TGTGCCAGTAGTCAGGGACAACCCGCGGATCAGCCCCAGCATTTT.

This clonotype was seen repeatedly, ten times or more. Being off target in a library aimed at alpha chains, this beta chain has a size of little meaning. The V call is TRBV10-2, the J call TRBJ2-7; TRBD1 might be the D (6 bases). In germline, CDR1 is WSHSY, CDR2 SAAADI. Trimming removed 0 bases from V and 1 base from J, with 10 bases in between. This CDR3 spans 15 amino acids. This CDR3 reads CASSESADSSYEQYF. Here the CDR3 DNA reads TGCGCCAGCAGTGAGTCGGCGGACAGTTCCTACGAGCAGTACTTC.

There are many counts of this clonotype. Being off target in a library aimed at alpha chains, this beta chain has a size of little meaning. The chain recombines TRBV20-1 with TRBJ2-1, with TRBD1 matching 10 bases. The CDR3 covers 14 residues. V shed 5 bases and J 3 bases; nucleotides not matched to a gene: 4. Germline V gives CDR1 DFQATT, CDR2 SNEGSKA (reference sequence). The CDR3 reads CSASGQGDYNEQFF. The CDR3 DNA reads TGCAGTGCTTCCGGACAGGGGGACTACAATGAGCAGTTCTTC.

This clonotype was counted ten times or more. Little can be read into the size of this beta chain, an off-target read in a library designed for alpha chains. This chain connects TRBV29-1 to TRBJ1-1, with D perhaps matching TRBD1 (5 bases). The V and J ends lost 3 bases and 7 bases respectively, with 6 bases between them. This CDR3 contains 10 residues. The germline CDR1 and CDR2 sequences are SQVTM and ANQGSEA. CDR3 region: CSVEGVEAFF. Here the CDR3 DNA reads TGCAGCGTTGAGGGGGTTGAAGCTTTCTTT.

As concerns this clonotype: A library prepared for alpha chains yielded this beta chain as an off-target read; its size is of little meaning. The rearrangement links TRBV6-1 to TRBJ2-1, with D possibly TRBD2 on 6 matching bases. CDR3 length: 13 amino acids. The ends were cut back, 6 bases at V and 7 bases at J, with 13 bases in the middle. Germline lookup yields CDR1 MNHNS and CDR2 SASEGT. The CDR3 spells CASSVRESNEQFF. The CDR3, as DNA: TGTGCCAGCAGCGTCCGGGAGTCAAATGAGCAGTTCTTC.

By share, this clonotype counts as medium-sized (0.01 to 0.1%). In a library made to pick up alpha chains, this beta chain is a stray read with a size that means little. The J gene is TRBJ2-5, the V gene TRBV20-1; D not resolved. The CDR3 is 13 residues long. Trimming removed 5 bases from V and 4 bases from J, with 14 bases in between. The germline V gene has CDR1 DFQATT and CDR2 SNEGSKA (reference sequence). CDR3 bases: TGCAGTGCTCAGACCCTGTCTGGAGAGACCCAGTACTTC. This translates into CSAQTLSGETQYF.

This clonotype was seen many times. The library was designed around alpha chains, so this beta chain is a stray read whose abundance carries little weight. The gene calls are TRBV27 and TRBJ2-7; perhaps TRBD1 as D (6 bases). Germline values: CDR1 MNHEY, CDR2 SMNVEV (reference sequence). This CDR3 has 14 residues. V lost 8 bases and J lost 2, with 16 bases in between. CDR3 in DNA: TGTGCCAGCCGCACTGGACAGTCCACCTACGAGCAGTACTTC. Translating it yields CASRTGQSTYEQYF.

This clonotype rates as medium-sized. This beta chain lies outside the target of a library built for alpha chains; its clone size means little. The chain couples TRBV2 to TRBJ2-3; D remains ambiguous. The CDR3 spans 14 residues. Germline CDR1 reads SNHLY; CDR2 reads FYNNEI. Between the trimmed V and J ends, which lost 1 base and 3 bases, there was a span of 8 bases. In DNA, the CDR3 is TGTGCCAGCAGTGAAGAGGCTCGGACAGATACGCAGTATTTT. Translated, it gives CASSEEARTDTQYF.

This clonotype is medium-sized (0.01 to 0.1%) by share. Since the library was made to target alpha chains, this beta chain is a stray read and its abundance is not meaningful. The chain uses TRBV5-1 and TRBJ2-1; 14 bases are shared with TRBD2. The V gene end was trimmed by 3 bases and the J gene end by 5 bases; junction bases not matched to a gene: 4. Germline V CDR1 and CDR2: SGHRS, YFSETQ. The CDR3 spans 16 residues. CDR3 in amino acids: CASSWTSGGKNNEQFF. CDR3 in DNA: TGCGCCAGCAGCTGGACTAGCGGGGGGAAGAACAATGAGCAGTTCTTC.

This clonotype has a count of ten or more. This beta chain is a stray read from a library made for alpha chains; its abundance is not meaningful. The chain is built from TRBV28 and TRBJ1-5, with no clear D. Germline values: CDR1 MDHEN, CDR2 SYDVKM. CDR3 size: 13 residues. Trimming took off 6 bases at V and 2 bases at J, with 8 bases between the two ends. The CDR3 DNA reads as TGTGCCAGCAGCCGGGAGGGCAATCAGCCCCAGCATTTT. Residues: CASSREGNQPQHF. The full variable domain, rest sourced from reference TRBV28 and TRBJ1-5, is DVKVTQSSRYLVKRTGEKVFLECVQDMDHENMFWYRQDPGLGLRLIYFSYDVKMKEKGDIPEGYSVSREKKERFSLILESASTNQTSMYLCASSREGNQPQHFGDGTRLSIL.

This clonotype has at least ten counts. The library was prepared for alpha chains; this beta chain is a stray read, so its frequency means little. The rearrangement links TRBV6-1 to TRBJ2-1; D remains unclear. The germline V and J ends were trimmed by 10 bases and 5 bases, with 12 bases remaining between them. CDR3 length equals 12 residues. The germline CDR1 and CDR2 sequences are MNHNS and SASEGT. The CDR3 loop reads CATIPRDNEQFF. The CDR3 nucleotides are TGTGCCACCATTCCCCGGGACAATGAGCAGTTCTTC.

This clonotype was counted many times. Since it is a stray read in a library aimed at alpha chains, this beta chain has a size that is not meaningful. The genes are TRBV7-6 and TRBJ2-5; the match to TRBD2 covers 10 bases. Losses at the gene ends were 1 base for V and 2 bases for J; bases not matched to a gene: 10. The CDR3 spans 18 residues. Germline CDR1 is SGHVS and CDR2 is FNYEAQ. The CDR3 here is CASSLGAGGPLLQETQYF. The CDR3 nucleotides are TGTGCCAGCAGCTTAGGAGCGGGGGGGCCCCTCCTTCAAGAGACCCAGTACTTC.

With respect to this clonotype: Because this beta chain is a stray read in a library intended to capture alpha chains, its abundance should not be given much weight. This CDR3 reads CASSQGTRQGGYMRYF. CDR3 bases: TGCGCCAGCAGCCAAGGGACGAGGCAGGGCGGTTACATGCGGTATTTT. The chain has TRBV4-1 and TRBJ2-3; the D gene is possibly TRBD1 (5 bases). The CDR3 loop spans 16 amino acids. CDR1 MGHRA and CDR2 YSYEKL come from the germline V gene. V shed 1 base and J shed 14 bases, with 25 bases lying between them.

In its sample, this clonotype was seen many times. This beta chain represents an off-target read in a library built for alpha chains; its size is of limited meaning. V and J are TRBV6-6 and TRBJ2-2; D uncertain. CDR3 length equals 13 residues. V lost 0 bases and J 5 bases, leaving 4 bases between the germline ends. CDR1 is MNHNY, CDR2 SVGAGI, per germline (reference sequence). CDR3 protein: CASSYSITGELFF. CDR3 sequence (DNA): TGTGCCAGCAGTTACTCTATTACCGGGGAGCTGTTTTTT.